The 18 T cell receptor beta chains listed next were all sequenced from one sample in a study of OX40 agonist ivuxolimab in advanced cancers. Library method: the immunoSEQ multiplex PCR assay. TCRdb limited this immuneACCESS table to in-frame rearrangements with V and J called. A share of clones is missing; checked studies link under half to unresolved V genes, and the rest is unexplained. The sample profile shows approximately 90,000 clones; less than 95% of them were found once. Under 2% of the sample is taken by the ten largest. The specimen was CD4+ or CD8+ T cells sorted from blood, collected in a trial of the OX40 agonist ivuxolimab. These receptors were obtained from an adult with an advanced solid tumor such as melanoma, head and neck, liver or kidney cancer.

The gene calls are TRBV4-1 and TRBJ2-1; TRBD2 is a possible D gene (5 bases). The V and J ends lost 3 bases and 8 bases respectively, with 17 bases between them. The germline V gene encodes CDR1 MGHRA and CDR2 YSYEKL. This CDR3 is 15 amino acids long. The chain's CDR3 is CASSQSPWEWHEQFF. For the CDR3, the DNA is TGCGCCAGCAGCCAGTCCCCCTGGGAGTGGCATGAGCAGTTCTTC.

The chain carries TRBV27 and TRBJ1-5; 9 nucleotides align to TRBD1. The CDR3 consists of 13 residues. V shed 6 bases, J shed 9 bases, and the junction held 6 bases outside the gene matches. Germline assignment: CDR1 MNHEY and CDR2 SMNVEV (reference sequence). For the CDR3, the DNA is TGTGCCAGCAGCTCCGACAGGGGGGCGCCCCAGCATTTT. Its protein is CASSSDRGAPQHF.

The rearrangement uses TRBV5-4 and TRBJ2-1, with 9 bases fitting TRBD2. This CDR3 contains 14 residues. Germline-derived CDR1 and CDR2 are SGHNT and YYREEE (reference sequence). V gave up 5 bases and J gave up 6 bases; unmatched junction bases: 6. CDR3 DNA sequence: TGTGCCAGCAGTCAGGGACTAGCCGGCAATGAGCAGTTCTTC. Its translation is CASSQGLAGNEQFF.

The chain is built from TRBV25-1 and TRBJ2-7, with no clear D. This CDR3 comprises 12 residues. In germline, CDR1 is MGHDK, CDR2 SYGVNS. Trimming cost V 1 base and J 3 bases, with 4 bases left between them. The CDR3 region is CASSELSYEQYF. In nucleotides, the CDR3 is TGTGCCAGCAGTGAATTAAGCTACGAGCAGTACTTC.

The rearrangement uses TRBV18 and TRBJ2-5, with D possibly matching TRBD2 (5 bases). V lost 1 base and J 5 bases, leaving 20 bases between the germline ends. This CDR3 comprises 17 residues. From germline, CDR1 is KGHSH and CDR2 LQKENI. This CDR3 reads CASSPLASGRGSETQYF. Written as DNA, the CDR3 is TGTGCCAGCTCACCACTTGCCAGCGGCCGAGGTTCGGAGACCCAGTACTTC.

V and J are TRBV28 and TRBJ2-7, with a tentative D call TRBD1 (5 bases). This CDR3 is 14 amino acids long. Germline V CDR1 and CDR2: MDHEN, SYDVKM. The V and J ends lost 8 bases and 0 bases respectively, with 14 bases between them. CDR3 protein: CASGLGATSYEQYF. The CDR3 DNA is TGTGCCAGCGGGTTAGGGGCCACCTCCTACGAGCAGTACTTC.

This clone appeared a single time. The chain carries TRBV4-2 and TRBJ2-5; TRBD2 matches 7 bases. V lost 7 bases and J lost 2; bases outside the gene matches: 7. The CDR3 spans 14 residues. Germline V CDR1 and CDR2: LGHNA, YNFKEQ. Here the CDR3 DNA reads TGTGCCAGCAATACCGGGACTACGCAAGAGACCCAGTACTTC. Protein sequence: CASNTGTTQETQYF.

The CDR3 loop is CASSPSGTGKAFF. The CDR3 nucleotides read TGTGCCAGCAGCCCATCCGGGACAGGGAAAGCTTTCTTT. The V call is TRBV6-5, the J call TRBJ1-1, with 9 bases identical to TRBD1. The CDR3 length is 13 residues. CDR1 MNHEY and CDR2 SVGAGI come from the germline V gene. Trimming at V came to 6 bases and at J to 9 bases, leaving 8 bases not matched to a gene.

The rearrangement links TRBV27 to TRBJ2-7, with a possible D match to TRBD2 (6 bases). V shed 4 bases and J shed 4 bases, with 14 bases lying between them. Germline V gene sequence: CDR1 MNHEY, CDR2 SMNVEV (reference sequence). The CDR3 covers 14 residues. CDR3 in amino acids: CASSYTGLRYEQYF. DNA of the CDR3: TGTGCCAGCAGTTATACGGGACTCCGGTACGAGCAGTACTTC.

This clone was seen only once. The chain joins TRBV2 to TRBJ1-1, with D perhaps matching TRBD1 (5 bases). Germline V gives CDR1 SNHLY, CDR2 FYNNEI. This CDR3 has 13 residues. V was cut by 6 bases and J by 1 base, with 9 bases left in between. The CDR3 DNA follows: TGTGCCAGCAGGGTAACAGGGAACACTGAAGCTTTCTTT. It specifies CASRVTGNTEAFF.

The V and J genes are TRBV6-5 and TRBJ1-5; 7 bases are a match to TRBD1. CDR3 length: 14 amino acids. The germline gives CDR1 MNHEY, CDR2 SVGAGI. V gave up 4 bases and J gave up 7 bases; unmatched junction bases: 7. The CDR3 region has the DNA TGTGCCAGCAGTTTCAGGGGGAGCGGGCAGCCCCAGCATTTT. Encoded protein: CASSFRGSGQPQHF.

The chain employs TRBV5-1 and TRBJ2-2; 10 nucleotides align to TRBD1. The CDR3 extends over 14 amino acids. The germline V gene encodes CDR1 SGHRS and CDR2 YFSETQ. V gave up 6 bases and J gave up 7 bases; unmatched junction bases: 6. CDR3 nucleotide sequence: TGCGCCAGCACAAGACAGGGGGCGAACGGGGAGCTGTTTTTT. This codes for CASTRQGANGELFF. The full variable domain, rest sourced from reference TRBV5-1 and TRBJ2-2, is KAGVTQTPRYLIKTRGQQVTLSCSPISGHRSVSWYQQTPGQGLQFLFEYFSETQRNKGNFPGRFSGRQFSNSRSEMNVSTLELGDSALYLCASTRQGANGELFFGEGSRLTVL.

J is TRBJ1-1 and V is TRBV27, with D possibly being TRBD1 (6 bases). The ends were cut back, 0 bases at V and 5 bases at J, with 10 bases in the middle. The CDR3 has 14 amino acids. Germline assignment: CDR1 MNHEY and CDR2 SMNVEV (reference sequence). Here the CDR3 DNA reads TGTGCCAGCAGTTTATCGAGGGGGATGACTGAAGCTTTCTTT. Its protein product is CASSLSRGMTEAFF.

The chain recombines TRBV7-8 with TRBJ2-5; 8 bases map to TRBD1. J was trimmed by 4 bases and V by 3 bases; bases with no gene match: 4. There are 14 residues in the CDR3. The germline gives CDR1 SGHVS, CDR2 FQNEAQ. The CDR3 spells CASSLTGEPETQYF. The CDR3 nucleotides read TGTGCCAGCAGCTTGACAGGGGAACCAGAGACCCAGTACTTC.

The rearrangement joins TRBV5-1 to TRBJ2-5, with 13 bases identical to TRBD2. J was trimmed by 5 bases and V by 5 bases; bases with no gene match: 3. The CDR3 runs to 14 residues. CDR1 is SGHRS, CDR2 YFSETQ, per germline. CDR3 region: CASRRTSGSETQYF. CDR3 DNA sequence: TGCGCCAGCAGACGGACTAGCGGGAGTGAGACCCAGTACTTC.

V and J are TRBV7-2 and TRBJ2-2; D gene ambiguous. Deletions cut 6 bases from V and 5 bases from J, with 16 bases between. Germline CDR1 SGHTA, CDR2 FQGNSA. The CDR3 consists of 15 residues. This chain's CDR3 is CASRPGQMGTGELFF. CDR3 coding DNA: TGTGCCAGCAGACCCGGTCAAATGGGAACCGGGGAGCTGTTTTTT.

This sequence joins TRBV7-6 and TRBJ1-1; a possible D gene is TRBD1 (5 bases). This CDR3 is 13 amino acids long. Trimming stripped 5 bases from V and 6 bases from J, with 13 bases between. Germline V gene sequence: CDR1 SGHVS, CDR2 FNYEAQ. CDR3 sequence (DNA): TGTGCCAGCAGCGTCAGGGAGGACGCTGAAGCTTTCTTT. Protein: CASSVREDAEAFF.

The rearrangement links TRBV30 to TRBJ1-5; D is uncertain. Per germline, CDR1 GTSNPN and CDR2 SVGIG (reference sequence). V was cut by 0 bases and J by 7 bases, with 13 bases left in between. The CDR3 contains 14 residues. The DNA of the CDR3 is TGTGCCTGGAGTGTCTCACAGCTAATACAGCCCCAGCATTTT. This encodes CAWSVSQLIQPQHF.